The 14 T cell receptor beta chains listed next were all sequenced from one sample in a study of blood T cell repertoires in COVID-19. Sequencing was performed with immunoSEQ multiplex PCR; in TCRdb, only in-frame clones are kept and a portion is missing. The sample carries 290,000 or so clones, around 90% recorded once. Material for sequencing was PBMCs or T cells enriched from blood (not recorded which). The receptors stem from a woman in her late teens or twenties with acute COVID-19.

This clone was observed a handful of times. V is TRBV5-1 and J is TRBJ1-6, with D possibly matching TRBD1 (5 bases). This CDR3 contains 14 residues. Trimming cost V 2 bases and J 8 bases, with 11 bases left between them. Looked up from germline, CDR1 is SGHRS and CDR2 is YFSETQ. The CDR3 DNA is TGCGCCAGCAGCTTTGGGGCAGTAGATTCACCCCTCCACTTT. It codes for CASSFGAVDSPLHF. Full variable domain (outside the CDR3, taken from reference TRBV5-1 and TRBJ1-6): KAGVTQTPRYLIKTRGQQVTLSCSPISGHRSVSWYQQTPGQGLQFLFEYFSETQRNKGNFPGRFSGRQFSNSRSEMNVSTLELGDSALYLCASSFGAVDSPLHFGNGTRLTVT.

The CDR3 DNA is TGTGCCAGCAGTTTATATACTTCTAGCGGGAGGGCCCATGTCCTGACTTTC. This translates into CASSLYTSSGRAHVLTF. The gene calls are TRBV28 and TRBJ2-6, with 12 bases lining up with TRBD2. V lost 1 base, J lost 13 bases, and 11 bases stayed unmatched. CDR1 is MDHEN and CDR2 is SYDVKM in the germline V gene. The CDR3 runs 17 residues.

The chain combines TRBV7-8 with TRBJ1-2; TRBD1 might be the D (6 bases). The CDR3 has 14 amino acids. Germline CDR1 and CDR2: SGHVS and FQNEAQ. Trimming shortened V by 6 bases and J by 6 bases, and 17 bases separated the two germline ends. The CDR3 spells CASSLGGPGHGYTF. DNA of the CDR3: TGTGCCAGCAGTCTCGGGGGGCCTGGCCATGGCTACACCTTC.

The rearrangement links TRBV30 to TRBJ1-4, with 7 bases matching TRBD1. Germline V gene sequence: CDR1 GTSNPN, CDR2 SVGIG (reference sequence). Trimming took 5 bases from V and 3 from J; bases not matched to a gene: 6. This CDR3 contains 14 residues. In DNA form, the CDR3 reads TGTGCCTGGGGCATGGACAGGTCTAATGAAAAACTGTTTTTT. It yields the protein CAWGMDRSNEKLFF.

The chain recombines TRBV29-1 with TRBJ2-4; TRBD2 aligns across 9 bases. Germline V gives CDR1 SQVTM, CDR2 ANQGSEA. Unmatched junction bases numbered 4, after V lost 1 base and J lost 6 bases. The CDR3 length is 14 residues. CDR3 bases: TGCAGCGTTGAAGGCATGGGACTAGCAAACATTCAGTACTTC. Protein sequence: CSVEGMGLANIQYF.

This rearrangement joins TRBV6-5 to TRBJ1-3, with D unresolved. The V end lost 0 bases, the J end lost 3 bases, and 9 bases lay between the germline ends. Germline V gives CDR1 MNHEY, CDR2 SVGAGI. This CDR3 is 15 amino acids long. CDR3 in DNA: TGTGCCAGCAGTTACTCTGCGGGCTATGGAAACACCATATATTTT. Translation gives CASSYSAGYGNTIYF.

V and J are TRBV9 and TRBJ1-1, with D tentatively TRBD1 (6 bases). The CDR3 consists of 15 residues. Germline V gives CDR1 SGDLS, CDR2 YYNGEE. V was pared by 0 bases and J by 6 bases, with 15 bases between. For the CDR3, the DNA is TGTGCCAGCAGCGTAGGGGGACATAGTAGCGCTGAAGCTTTCTTT. This translates into CASSVGGHSSAEAFF.

The chain uses TRBV4-1 and TRBJ2-7; TRBD1 agrees at 7 bases. Trimming cost V 1 base and J 4 bases; bases outside gene matches: 7. Germline V CDR1 and CDR2: MGHRA, YSYEKL. The CDR3 length is 15 residues. The chain's CDR3 is CASSQAEGTEYEQYF. The CDR3 DNA sequence: TGCGCCAGCAGCCAAGCTGAAGGGACAGAATACGAGCAGTACTTC.

V and J are TRBV24-1 and TRBJ2-1, with 10 bases aligning to TRBD1. Germline assignment: CDR1 KGHDR and CDR2 SFDVKD. The CDR3 spans 14 residues. The V and J ends lost 5 bases and 9 bases, in that order; junction bases with no gene match: 6. CDR3 protein: CATSVRTGGFEQFF. The DNA for the CDR3 is TGTGCCACCAGTGTGCGGACAGGGGGTTTTGAGCAGTTCTTC.

The CDR3 region is CASSPIPAAANTGELFF. The CDR3 coding sequence is TGTGCCAGCAGCCCCATTCCAGCGGCAGCGAACACCGGGGAGCTGTTTTTT. The chain is built from TRBV7-6 and TRBJ2-2; maybe TRBD2 (5 bases). The germline gives CDR1 SGHVS, CDR2 FNYEAQ. Trimming took off 5 bases at V and 0 bases at J, with 16 bases between the two ends. The CDR3 is 17 residues long.

To note about this clone: At the DNA level, this CDR3 is encoded by other sequences in the same sample as well. V is TRBV28 and J is TRBJ1-5, with D unclear. V was clipped by 3 bases and J by 6 bases, with 6 bases between them. The germline V gene has CDR1 MDHEN and CDR2 SYDVKM. This CDR3 region has 12 residues. CDR3 sequence reads: CASSFSGQPQHF. In DNA form, the CDR3 reads TGTGCCAGCAGTTTTTCGGGTCAGCCCCAGCATTTT.

This clone was observed a handful of times. The V call is TRBV11-2, the J call TRBJ1-1; TRBD1 might be the D (6 bases). V lost 6 bases, J lost 3 bases, and 11 bases lay in between. CDR1 is SGHAT, CDR2 FQNNGV, per germline. The CDR3 has 13 amino acids. The CDR3 DNA sequence: TGTGCCAGCAGTCATACAGGGTACACTGAAGCTTTCTTT. Translated: CASSHTGYTEAFF. The variable domain in full, completed from reference TRBV11-2 and TRBJ1-1, reads EAGVAQSPRYKIIEKRQSVAFWCNPISGHATLYWYQQILGQGPKLLIQFQNNGVVDDSQLPKDRFSAERLKGVDSTLKIQPAKLEDSAVYLCASSHTGYTEAFFGQGTRLTVV.

The J gene is TRBJ2-1, the V gene TRBV2, with D tentatively TRBD2 (6 bases). Trimming removed 8 bases from V and 3 bases from J, with 11 bases in between. The germline CDR1 and CDR2 sequences are SNHLY and FYNNEI. This CDR3 spans 13 amino acids. The CDR3, as DNA: TGTGCCAGCGCTACGGGAGTCTACAATGAGCAGTTCTTC. Translating it yields CASATGVYNEQFF.

The CDR3 region has the DNA TGCAGCGTTGTTGTGGGACTAGCGATAGACGAGCAGTACTTC. Translation: CSVVVGLAIDEQYF. The J gene is TRBJ2-7, the V gene TRBV29-1, with 10 bases that match TRBD2. Germline V lookup: CDR1 SQVTM, CDR2 ANQGSEA. Germline trimming cut 4 bases from V and 5 bases from J; bases unmatched to any gene: 8. This CDR3 comprises 14 residues.